Sequencing of this TCR gamma chain was carried out in a study of intestinal T cells in coeliac disease (dated by TCRdb to the early 2020s). Describing the broader study: In the TRG cohort, the mean age of coeliac patients was 15 to 16 years compared with less than 55 years for controls, so the coeliac patients were much younger than the controls. The TCR-delta (TRD) cohort included duodenal biopsies from approximately 11 coeliac disease patients and approximately 11 non-coeliac controls. A second, larger TCR-gamma (TRG) cohort included duodenal biopsies from 30 to 35 coeliac disease patients and 20 to 25 non-coeliac controls.

General conclusions and limits of the study: FFPE-derived DNA was found to be relatively degraded, and loss of a proportion of TCR sequences in each sample was likely caused by this degradation. Of about 54 biopsies, approximately 51 (about 94%) were correctly classified by TRG clustering, and a leave-one-out accuracy of roughly 87% was reported. There was no way to tell repeated CDR3 amino acid sequences apart from PCR duplicates. Coeliac and control groups differed significantly in age, although an age-split analysis did not yield significant classification. In training, clustering based on TRD kmers put all 22 biopsies in the right class, and the reported leave-one-out accuracy was roughly 90%.

Libraries were prepared through multiplex PCR. The listed sequencing device is Ion Torrent PGM. TRG repertoires were amplified from around 200 ng of biopsy DNA with the LymphoTrack kit, in which Illumina adapters are carried by the primers. TRG amplicons were purified using AMPure XP beads, were quantified on a 2100 Bioanalyzer, and were pooled equimolarly. Sequencing of TRG libraries was performed on an Ion PGM instrument. Under the source paper's analysis protocol: FastX discarded any read in which over 10% of nucleotides had a quality score below the third quartile for that patient. IMGT/HighV-QUEST was used to align the reads, assigning V, D and J genes, identifying CDR3 regions and assessing functionality. Sequences were converted to amino acids, and every sequence predicted to be non-functional was removed. The CDR3s were broken into kmers both with and without positional annotation, PCA was run on the kmer frequencies, and the samples were clustered using every one of the 1023 combinations of PCs 1-10. Classification was validated by leave-one-out cross-validation, in which parameters were re-optimised on the remaining samples each time. Using the vegan R package, Shannon diversity was calculated from repeated random subsamples whose size matched the lowest read count. TCRdb processed the public reads again with the CATT caller, after which rows with matching DNA were combined. These V and J calls are TCRdb output, not the study's own analysis. This sample lists 310 or so gamma-chain clones; 50% to 60% were detected once. The ten largest clones add up to around 70% of the sample.

A word on this clone: The clone's antigen remains unknown. Base qualities are not at hand, and no much larger clone is one base apart.

Genomic DNA was extracted with the QIAamp DNA FFPE tissue kit from ten 5-um FFPE scrolls per case. To test whether coeliac disease could be classified from the TCR repertoire, the study used duodenal biopsies that were formalin-fixed paraffin-embedded, fully anonymised, and surplus to diagnostic needs. No clinical or histological suspicion of coeliac disease was present in controls, and upper endoscopy was performed in controls for reflux, dyspepsia or gastritis. Sequenced input: a duodenal biopsy. The sequence was collected from a human donor who served as a control with a normal duodenal biopsy, not a healthy volunteer.

CDR3 sequence: CALWGGDYYKKLF. The nucleotides read TGTGCCTTGTGGGGAGGTGATTATTATAAGAAACTCTTT. Here the chain combines TRGV9 and TRGJ1 or TRGJ2. From the cysteine through the phenylalanine, the CDR3 covers 13 amino acids. Only CDR3 DNA remains: 39 bases, in frame from the first base. V lost 5 bases and J lost 2 bases, and the count of bases not matched to a germline gene is 6. Looking up the germline V gene (reference sequence) yields CDR1 GITISATS and CDR2 ISYDGTV.